This note documents a single T cell receptor beta chain sequence. Its antigen remains unknown. Between the trimmed V and J ends, which lost 0 bases and 6 bases, there was a span of 14 bases. This CDR3 spans 16 amino acids. CDR1 and CDR2 (germline): MNHEY, SVGEGT. The sample is drawn from a study of T cell responses to AZD1222 COVID-19 vaccine. The table came from immunoSEQ multiplex PCR; TCRdb's copy has only in-frame clones and leaves some out. The sample holds about 140,000 clones, roughly 90% seen once. Study-level findings and limits: Rises in breadth and depth of Spike-specific TCRs came after two AZD1222 doses.

Specimen: peripheral blood, collected on day 0 of AZD1222 vaccination. The receptor comes from an adult in good health. The chain uses TRBV6-2 or TRBV6-3 and TRBJ2-2, with D perhaps TRBD2 (6 bases). CDR3 bases: TGTGCCAGCAGTTACTCACGGGAGTGGATCGCCGGGGAGCTGTTTTTT. It codes for CASSYSREWIAGELFF.